These T cell receptor beta chains were read from a single sample in a study of shared T cell receptors in the human thymus. Measured with immunoSEQ multiplex PCR; TCRdb has only the in-frame clones, and not every one. This sample has approximately 730,000 clones, with 70% to 90% found just once. These records were also assigned to another study, of human thymus T cells.

Input material: thymocytes. The receptors originated from a girl less than two years old with a congenital heart defect. Both conserved end residues are part of each CDR3. A D gene is named only where the DNA matches it firmly. Some rows have no size entry. The others give once, few or many, or a class for an expanded clone.

v_gene	j_gene	abundance	d_gene	CDR3nt	CDR3aa
TRBV6-1	TRBJ1-1	NA	NA	TGTGCCAGTATTCCGGGACAAGAGAACACTGAAGCTTTCTTT	CASIPGQENTEAFF
TRBV5-6	TRBJ1-5	NA	NA	TGTGCCAGCAGCTTGAGAGGTTGTGGAGGGAGCAATCAGCCCCAGCATTTT	CASSLRGCGGSNQPQHF
TRBV4-1	TRBJ2-7	NA	TRBD1	TGCGCCAGCAGCCACGGGACAGCGTTTTCCTACGAGCAGTACTTC	CASSHGTAFSYEQYF
TRBV29-1	TRBJ2-3	few	TRBD2	TGCAGCGTTGTTAGTCCCTTACTAGCGGGGGGGCTCGATACGCAGTATTTT	CSVVSPLLAGGLDTQYF
TRBV27	TRBJ1-2	NA	TRBD1	TGTGCCAGCTCTAGGACAGGGCCCCCTAGTAACTATGGCTACACCTTC	CASSRTGPPSNYGYTF
TRBV7-6	TRBJ2-2	NA	NA	TGTGCCAGCAATAGCACCGGGGAGCTGTTTTTT	CASNSTGELFF
TRBV5-4	TRBJ2-5	NA	TRBD2	TGTGCCAGCAGCCCATCACTTCGACTAGCGGGCCCACAAGAGACCCAGTACTTC	CASSPSLRLAGPQETQYF
TRBV5-6	TRBJ2-3	NA	TRBD2	TGTGCCAGCAGAATAAGCGGGGGCCTTTGCACAGATACGCAGTATTTT	CASRISGGLCTDTQYF
TRBV4-3	TRBJ1-2	NA	TRBD1	TGCGCCAGCAGCCAAGAAAAACGGGGATCTAGGACAGGACGTGGCTACACCTTC	CASSQEKRGSRTGRGYTF
TRBV29-1	TRBJ2-7	NA	NA	TGCAGCGTTGAATGGCCATCCTACGAGCAGTACTTC	CSVEWPSYEQYF
TRBV27	TRBJ2-7	NA	TRBD2	TGTGCCAGCAGTCCCGCACTAGCGGGGGGGCCGTCAGGAACCCGCTACGAGCAGTACTTC	CASSPALAGGPSGTRYEQYF
TRBV19	TRBJ1-5	NA	NA	TGTGCCAGTAGTATGGGGGGGATTTATAGCAATCAGCCCCAGCATTTT	CASSMGGIYSNQPQHF
TRBV4-3	TRBJ2-7	NA	NA	TGCGCCAGCAGCCAAGATGGCGACAGCAAAAAATCCTACGAGCAGTACTTC	CASSQDGDSKKSYEQYF
TRBV6-1	TRBJ2-5	NA	TRBD2	TGTGCCAGCAAATGGACTAGCGGGCCTCAAGAGACCCAGTACTTC	CASKWTSGPQETQYF
TRBV5-1	TRBJ2-7	NA	NA	TGCGCCAGCAGCTTGGGCGCCCACTACGAGCAGTACTTC	CASSLGAHYEQYF
TRBV7-2	TRBJ1-1	NA	NA	TGTGCCAGCAGCTCATACCTCCAACACCCGCCGAACACTGAAGCTTTCTTT	CASSSYLQHPPNTEAFF
TRBV7-3	TRBJ2-5	NA	TRBD2	TGTGCCAGCAGCTTAAGAGCGGGGGACCCAGAGACCCAGTACTTC	CASSLRAGDPETQYF
TRBV14	TRBJ2-5	NA	TRBD2	TGTGCCAGCAGCCAAGATCTCGGGACTAGCGGGGGGGCGGTGGCCCAGTACTTC	CASSQDLGTSGGAVAQYF
TRBV19	TRBJ1-1	NA	TRBD1	TGTGCCAGTAGTATAATGACAGGGTCACATGAAGCTTTCTTT	CASSIMTGSHEAFF
TRBV4-3	TRBJ2-7	NA	TRBD1	TGCGCCAGCAGCCAAGACAGGGACAGGGTAGACGAGCAGTACTTC	CASSQDRDRVDEQYF
TRBV5-8	TRBJ1-5	once	NA	TGTGCCAGCAGCTTGTACAGTCAGCCCCAGCATTTT	CASSLYSQPQHF
TRBV5-4	TRBJ1-6	few	NA	TGTGCCAGCAGCGAGACAGGTCCCCCCTCTTTCTCCTATAATTCACCCCTCCACTTT	CASSETGPPSFSYNSPLHF
TRBV5-5	TRBJ1-6	few	NA	TGTGCCAGCAGTCGAGAGGGACCCCTCCACTTT	CASSREGPLHF
TRBV27	TRBJ2-2	NA	TRBD1	TGTGCCAGCAGTTTAGAAACGACAGGGGCTGTAGTAACCGGGGAGCTGTTTTTT	CASSLETTGAVVTGELFF
TRBV27	TRBJ1-6	once	NA	TGTGCCAGCAGTCCAAAGGGACTGATCAATTCACCCCTCCACTTT	CASSPKGLINSPLHF
TRBV25-1	TRBJ2-7	NA	NA	TGTGCCAGCAGTGAGTTGGGACTGGGTACCTCGGCTCAGAGAGAGCAGTACTTC	CASSELGLGTSAQREQYF
TRBV5-8	TRBJ2-2	NA	TRBD2	TGTGCCAGCAGCTTGGCCGGGGCTAGCGGGGAATCCGGGGAGCTGTTTTTT	CASSLAGASGESGELFF
TRBV5-4	TRBJ2-1	NA	TRBD2	TGTGCCAGCAGTTTTCCCGGGGGGGGCTCCTACAATGAGCAGTTCTTC	CASSFPGGGSYNEQFF
TRBV7-3	TRBJ1-1	NA	NA	TGTGCCAGCAGCCTCAAACAGGAGAACACTGAAGCTTTCTTT	CASSLKQENTEAFF
TRBV5-6	TRBJ2-6	NA	NA	TGTGCCAGCAGCCTGAGGGACATTCCTCATGGGGCCAACGTCCTGACTTTC	CASSLRDIPHGANVLTF
TRBV23-1	TRBJ1-6	once	TRBD1	TGCGCCAGCAGTCCGAAAACAGGGGAAAGTGAGAATTCACCCCTCCACTTT	CASSPKTGESENSPLHF
TRBV19	TRBJ1-2	NA	NA	TGTGCCAGTAGCGGAATAGCAGGGTATGATAACTATGGCTACACCTTC	CASSGIAGYDNYGYTF
TRBV5-6	TRBJ2-2	NA	TRBD1	TGTGCCAGCAGCGAGAAGATCAATTCAGGGGGCACAAGCACCGGGGAGCTGTTTTTT	CASSEKINSGGTSTGELFF
TRBV5-4	TRBJ1-2	once	TRBD1	TGTGCCAGCAGGAACGGACAGGGGGCCCCCGCTGGCTATGGCTACACCTTC	CASRNGQGAPAGYGYTF
TRBV2	TRBJ2-1	few	NA	TGTGCCAGCATCGCGGTTGTGGCCTACAATGAGCAGTTCTTC	CASIAVVAYNEQFF
TRBV7-9	TRBJ2-1	few	TRBD2	TGTGCCAGCAGGGATCCCTCAGCGGGGGGGACCAATGAGCAGTTCTTC	CASRDPSAGGTNEQFF
TRBV28	TRBJ1-5	NA	NA	TGTGCCAGCAGTTTAGGGTGGGGGCGCGGTGGCAATCAGCCCCAGCATTTT	CASSLGWGRGGNQPQHF
TRBV28	TRBJ2-7	NA	TRBD2	TGTGCCAGCAGTTTTCAACTAGCGCGATCCTACGAGCAGTACTTC	CASSFQLARSYEQYF
TRBV12-5	TRBJ1-2	NA	NA	TGTGCTAGTGGTAAGACGGAGATCCGCTCACTTCATGGCTACACCTTC	CASGKTEIRSLHGYTF
TRBV5-4	TRBJ2-3	NA	NA	TGTGCCAGCAGCTTCCCATTCCTCGTTCGGGGGACCCGCACAGATACGCAGTATTTT	CASSFPFLVRGTRTDTQYF
TRBV7-9	TRBJ1-2	NA	NA	TGTGCCAGCAGCCCAACTTGGGGAGAGGGTTCATTCGGCTACACCTTC	CASSPTWGEGSFGYTF